This T cell receptor beta chain derives from a study of blood T cells in healthy people across ages. In its sample, this clonotype was seen a few times. Its matching antigen is unknown. Germline CDR1 SGHTA, CDR2 FQGNSA. The V gene end was trimmed by 5 bases and the J gene end by 3 bases; junction bases not matched to a gene: 10. This CDR3 contains 16 residues. Primers used in a second PCR of roughly 7 to 11 cycles were a sample-barcoded 5' primer and a J-beta primer mix. MiXCR, run by TCRdb on the 5' RACE reads, gives a single entry per CDR3 protein. The table records about 970,000 distinct CDR3 sequences, about 53% of them present only once. Study results and limitations: Among long-lived donors, naive CD4+ cells were more numerous and diversity higher than in aged donors.

The sequenced material came from blood. The source of this sequence is a woman aged 60 to 75 in good health. The V gene is TRBV7-2, the J gene TRBJ1-5; 7 nucleotides line up with TRBD1. CDR3 residues: CASSPSGTAANQPQHF. The DNA of the CDR3 is TGTGCCAGCAGCCCATCCGGGACAGCAGCCAATCAGCCCCAGCATTTT.